Shown below are 31 T cell receptor beta chains from a single sample sequenced in a study of OX40 agonist ivuxolimab in advanced cancers. Repertoires were generated with immunoSEQ multiplex PCR, while TCRdb's copy carries only in-frame clones and drops some. The data contain 96,000 or so clones, about 90% of them singletons. The sample in question was CD4+ or CD8+ T cells sorted from blood, obtained in a trial of the OX40 agonist ivuxolimab. Receptor source: an adult with an advanced solid tumor such as melanoma, head and neck, liver or kidney cancer.

The chain carries TRBV5-4 and TRBJ2-1, with D uncertain. Trimming cost V 3 bases and J 5 bases, with 9 bases left between them. The germline gives CDR1 SGHNT, CDR2 YYREEE (reference sequence). This CDR3 has 13 residues. This chain's CDR3 is CASSSSRDNEQFF. Written as DNA, the CDR3 is TGTGCCAGCAGCTCATCTAGAGACAATGAGCAGTTCTTC.

Turning to this clone: At one end the junction does not follow the germline gene, possibly because of a read error. DNA for the CDR3: TGTGCCAGCAGCTTAGGGGGGTTTTCCTACAATGAGCGGTTCTTC. As protein: CASSLGGFSYNERFF. The rearrangement links TRBV7-9 to TRBJ2-1, with D possibly being TRBD1 or TRBD2 (5 bases each). This CDR3 comprises 15 residues. Germline V lookup: CDR1 SEHNR, CDR2 FQNEAQ (reference sequence).

The J gene is TRBJ2-2, the V gene TRBV5-1, with TRBD2 matching 7 bases. The CDR3 sequence is 17 residues long. V trimming: 3 bases; J trimming: 4 bases; junction bases outside the gene matches: 12. CDR1 is SGHRS, CDR2 YFSETQ, per germline. The CDR3 DNA reads TGCGCCAGCAGCTACTCCAGCGGGAACGCGTTCACCGGGGAGCTGTTTTTT. Protein: CASSYSSGNAFTGELFF.

J is TRBJ2-4 and V is TRBV7-2; D is unclear. V lost 4 bases to trimming and J lost 0 bases, with 13 bases between them. Germline CDR1 SGHTA, CDR2 FQGNSA. The CDR3 is made up of 16 amino acids. CDR3 region: CASSSYPTLAKNIQYF. CDR3 sequence (DNA): TGTGCCAGCAGCTCCTACCCGACTCTAGCCAAAAACATTCAGTACTTC.

A single count supports this clone. The chain uses TRBV7-9 and TRBJ2-1; 7 nucleotides match TRBD2. Germline values: CDR1 SEHNR, CDR2 FQNEAQ (reference sequence). The CDR3 extends over 18 amino acids. V lost 5 bases, J lost 0 bases, and 13 bases stayed unmatched. This CDR3 reads CASSPKSVLADSYNEQFF. As DNA, the CDR3 is TGTGCCAGCAGCCCAAAGTCCGTTCTAGCGGACTCCTACAATGAGCAGTTCTTC.

This clone was found once. The chain has TRBV19 and TRBJ2-1, with TRBD2 matching 12 bases. The germline V gene has CDR1 LNHDA and CDR2 SQIVND (reference sequence). Germline trimming cut 5 bases from V and 2 bases from J; bases unmatched to any gene: 10. CDR3 length: 18 amino acids. The CDR3 loop is CASSGASGRAAAYNEQFF. The CDR3, as DNA: TGTGCCAGTAGTGGGGCTAGCGGGAGGGCCGCAGCCTACAATGAGCAGTTCTTC.

Comments on this clone: Compared with germline, one end of the junction differs, possibly owing to a read error. This chain connects TRBV7-7 to TRBJ2-1; 13 nucleotides agree with TRBD2. Germline CDR1 SSHAT, CDR2 FNYEAQ (reference sequence). The CDR3 is 15 amino acids. The CDR3 is CASSTGTSGENEQFF. DNA of the CDR3: TGTGCTAGCAGCACAGGGACTAGCGGGGAAAATGAGCAGTTCTTC.

The chain combines TRBV6-5 with TRBJ2-7; 13 bases map to TRBD2. V gave up 5 bases and J gave up 3 bases; unmatched junction bases: 4. This CDR3 has 15 residues. Germline V gene sequence: CDR1 MNHEY, CDR2 SVGAGI. CDR3 region: CASSGGLAGIYEQYF. CDR3 sequence (DNA): TGTGCCAGCAGTGGGGGACTAGCGGGAATCTACGAGCAGTACTTC.

The count of this clone is one. The chain carries TRBV2 and TRBJ2-3; D gene ambiguous. Germline V lookup: CDR1 SNHLY, CDR2 FYNNEI. The V end was cut by 3 bases, the J end by 2 bases, with 12 bases between. The CDR3 has 15 amino acids. The CDR3 coding sequence is TGTGCCAGCAGTGATAGAGGTGGGGACACAGATACGCAGTATTTT. Encoded protein: CASSDRGGDTDTQYF.

The chain employs TRBV4-2 and TRBJ2-7, with TRBD2 matching 13 bases. With V trimmed by 4 bases and J by 4 bases, 4 bases remained unmatched. Germline-derived CDR1 and CDR2 are LGHNA and YNFKEQ. The CDR3 is 15 residues long. CDR3 sequence: CASSPGLAGAYEQYF. The CDR3 DNA is TGTGCCAGCAGCCCCGGACTAGCGGGAGCTTACGAGCAGTACTTC.

The rearrangement uses TRBV5-1 and TRBJ2-5; no definite D call. The CDR3 loop spans 13 amino acids. V lost 1 base and J lost 4, with 8 bases in between. The germline gives CDR1 SGHRS, CDR2 YFSETQ. The CDR3 DNA follows: TGCGCCAGCAGCTTGTCACAGATAGAGACCCAGTACTTC. Residues: CASSLSQIETQYF. Complete variable domain (other parts from reference TRBV5-1 and TRBJ2-5): KAGVTQTPRYLIKTRGQQVTLSCSPISGHRSVSWYQQTPGQGLQFLFEYFSETQRNKGNFPGRFSGRQFSNSRSEMNVSTLELGDSALYLCASSLSQIETQYFGPGTRLLVL.

The rearrangement uses TRBV18 and TRBJ1-2; D may be TRBD1 (5 bases). Looked up from germline, CDR1 is KGHSH and CDR2 is LQKENI. This CDR3 has 14 residues. Trimming shortened V by 3 bases and J by 4 bases, and 12 bases separated the two germline ends. CDR3: CASSPGPMGYGYTF. The CDR3 DNA reads as TGTGCCAGCTCACCGGGACCGATGGGCTATGGCTACACCTTC.

The CDR3 nucleotides are TGTGCCAGCAGCCAACGACGTGGACAGGCGGGCTACACCTTC. This encodes CASSQRRGQAGYTF. The chain has TRBV11-3 and TRBJ1-2; 7 bases are shared with TRBD1. The CDR3 extends over 14 amino acids. CDR1 SGHNT and CDR2 YENEEA come from the germline V gene. The J segment lost 8 bases and the V segment lost 5 bases, leaving 11 bases of the junction unmatched.

The chain recombines TRBV2 with TRBJ1-4; 7 bases agree with TRBD1. This CDR3 comprises 15 residues. Germline V gene lookup returns CDR1 SNHLY and CDR2 FYNNEI. V gave up 4 bases and J gave up 4 bases; unmatched junction bases: 6. CDR3 bases: TGTGCCAGCAGTGTACAGGGGACGCTTAATGAAAAACTGTTTTTT. Amino acids: CASSVQGTLNEKLFF.

This clone was seen only once. The V call is TRBV7-2, the J call TRBJ1-5; D not resolved. CDR3 length equals 14 residues. V was trimmed by 0 bases and J by 9 bases, leaving 12 bases between them. The germline gives CDR1 SGHTA, CDR2 FQGNSA. CDR3 DNA: TGTGCCAGCAGCTTAGCTGCTAGCGGGTGGCCCCAGCATTTT. It is translated as CASSLAASGWPQHF.

This chain uses TRBV21-1 with TRBJ2-5; the D call of TRBD1 is as the table states it, not checked on the DNA. TRBV21-1 constitutes a pseudogene. CDR3 length: 21 amino acids. CDR3 in DNA: TGTGCCAGCAGCTCTCGTCCCGGGACAGGGCCCGGGACAATACCTAAGAGACCCCAGTACTTC. It is translated as CASSSRPGTGPGTIPKRPQYF.

Here the CDR3 DNA reads TGTGCCAGCAGCTTAATTCTAGTTGGGAATGAGCAGTTCTTC. This sequence encodes CASSLILVGNEQFF. The rearrangement uses TRBV11-2 and TRBJ2-1; D gene ambiguous. Germline CDR1 reads SGHAT; CDR2 reads FQNNGV. The CDR3 contains 14 residues. Trimming removed 2 bases from V and 7 bases from J, with 12 bases in between. Using reference TRBV11-2 and TRBJ2-1 for the parts outside the CDR3, the full variable domain is EAGVAQSPRYKIIEKRQSVAFWCNPISGHATLYWYQQILGQGPKLLIQFQNNGVVDDSQLPKDRFSAERLKGVDSTLKIQPAKLEDSAVYLCASSLILVGNEQFFGPGTRLTVL.

The V and J genes are TRBV7-9 and TRBJ2-7, with 11 positions matching TRBD2. This CDR3 region has 14 residues. Germline CDR1 reads SEHNR; CDR2 reads FQNEAQ (reference sequence). Losses at the gene ends were 1 base for V and 6 bases for J; bases not matched to a gene: 2. The CDR3 is CASSLDLAGGEQYF. The DNA of the CDR3 is TGTGCCAGCAGCTTAGACCTAGCGGGAGGCGAGCAGTACTTC.

The chain combines TRBV5-6 with TRBJ2-7; D might be TRBD1 (6 bases). V was cut by 1 base and J by 0 bases, with 14 bases left in between. Germline assignment: CDR1 SGHDT and CDR2 YYEEEE. This CDR3 has 16 residues. In DNA form, the CDR3 reads TGTGCCAGCAGCTTGTCGGGACACTCGAGCTCCTACGAGCAGTACTTC. Translating gives CASSLSGHSSSYEQYF. The variable domain in full, completed from reference TRBV5-6 and TRBJ2-7, reads DAGVTQSPTHLIKTRGQQVTLRCSPKSGHDTVSWYQQALGQGPQFIFQYYEEEERQRGNFPDRFSGHQFPNYSSELNVNALLLGDSALYLCASSLSGHSSSYEQYFGPGTRLTVT.

The chain employs TRBV11-3 and TRBJ2-7; 11 nucleotides align to TRBD2. Germline trimming cut 5 bases from V and 5 bases from J; bases unmatched to any gene: 11. The germline V gene has CDR1 SGHNT and CDR2 YENEEA. There are 16 residues in the CDR3. The CDR3 is CASSPGLAAFEDEQYF. The CDR3 coding sequence is TGTGCCAGCAGCCCGGGACTAGCGGCTTTTGAGGACGAGCAGTACTTC. Full variable domain (rest looked up from reference TRBV11-3 and TRBJ2-7): EAGVVQSPRYKIIEKKQPVAFWCNPISGHNTLYWYLQNLGQGPELLIRYENEEAVDDSQLPKDRFSAERLKGVDSTLKIQPAELGDSAVYLCASSPGLAAFEDEQYFGPGTRLTVT.

This chain links TRBV11-3 with TRBJ2-2, with a weak D call TRBD2 (6 bases). The CDR3 is made up of 16 amino acids. Germline V gives CDR1 SGHNT, CDR2 YENEEA. V lost 5 bases and J 1 base, leaving 14 bases between the germline ends. In DNA form, the CDR3 reads TGTGCCAGCAGCCCCTCCGTGGGGGGGAACACCGGGGAGCTGTTTTTT. It codes for CASSPSVGGNTGELFF.

The gene calls are TRBV11-3 and TRBJ2-2, with D perhaps assigned TRBD1 or TRBD2 (5 bases each). V was shortened by 4 bases and J by 5 bases, with 17 bases between the two germline ends. Germline CDR1 is SGHNT and CDR2 is YENEEA. The CDR3 has 16 residues. Here the CDR3 DNA reads TGTGCCAGCAGCTCCGAGGGGACGATGGGTACCGGGGAGCTGTTTTTT. Protein: CASSSEGTMGTGELFF.

The chain links TRBV28 to TRBJ1-1; D uncertain. CDR3 length: 13 residues. CDR1 and CDR2 (germline): MDHEN, SYDVKM. V lost 10 bases and J 4 bases, leaving 16 bases between the germline ends. As DNA, the CDR3 is TGTGCCATTCGGGAGGGATGGGGCACTGAAGCTTTCTTT. Its translation is CAIREGWGTEAFF.

The chain combines TRBV15 with TRBJ1-4; D perhaps matches TRBD1 (5 bases). In germline, CDR1 is LNHNV, CDR2 YYDKDF (reference sequence). This CDR3 has 16 residues. Trimming cost V 0 bases and J 2 bases, with 10 bases left between them. For the CDR3, the DNA is TGTGCCACCAGCAGAGATCCGGGACTTACTAATGAAAAACTGTTTTTT. Translating gives CATSRDPGLTNEKLFF.

The rearrangement uses TRBV6-5 and TRBJ2-5, with D tentatively TRBD1 (6 bases). V was trimmed by 6 bases and J by 1 base, leaving 12 bases between them. This CDR3 has 14 residues. Germline V gene lookup returns CDR1 MNHEY and CDR2 SVGAGI. The CDR3 sequence: CASSRQVFQETQYF. CDR3 bases: TGTGCCAGCAGCAGACAGGTGTTCCAAGAGACCCAGTACTTC.

The chain uses TRBV15 and TRBJ2-7; the match to TRBD1 covers 10 bases. The CDR3 has 16 residues. After removal of 0 bases from V and 3 bases from J, the junction contained 5 bases not matched to a gene. CDR1 and CDR2 from the germline V gene are LNHNV and YYDKDF (reference sequence). The CDR3 sequence: CATSRDWGTGVYEQYF. CDR3 DNA sequence: TGTGCCACCAGCAGAGATTGGGGGACAGGGGTCTACGAGCAGTACTTC.

The chain links TRBV5-5 to TRBJ2-1, with TRBD1 identical over 8 bases. Per the germline V gene, CDR1 is SGHKS and CDR2 is YYEKEE (reference sequence). The CDR3 consists of 14 residues. V lost 6 bases to trimming and J lost 4 bases; unmatched junction nucleotides: 6. The CDR3 sequence is CASTRTGQYNEQFF. The CDR3 DNA follows: TGTGCCAGCACTCGGACAGGGCAATACAATGAGCAGTTCTTC. Together with reference TRBV5-5 and TRBJ2-1, the CDR3 gives the full variable domain: DAGVTQSPTHLIKTRGQQVTLRCSPISGHKSVSWYQQVLGQGPQFIFQYYEKEERGRGNFPDRFSARQFPNYSSELNVNALLLGDSALYLCASTRTGQYNEQFFGPGTRLTVL.

This chain connects TRBV29-1 to TRBJ1-1; no reliable D call. The germline V gene encodes CDR1 SQVTM and CDR2 ANQGSEA. This CDR3 is built from 11 residues. The V and J ends lost 1 base and 10 bases respectively, with 10 bases between them. The CDR3 spells CSVEGGGRAFF. The DNA for the CDR3 is TGCAGCGTTGAAGGCGGCGGAAGAGCTTTCTTT.

The chain combines TRBV7-2 with TRBJ2-3; D gene unclear. The CDR3 totals 15 residues. The germline V and J ends were trimmed by 2 bases and 4 bases, with 13 bases remaining between them. From germline, CDR1 is SGHTA and CDR2 FQGNSA. The CDR3 bases are TGTGCCAGCAGCTTACGGGCCGGTTCGGCAGATACGCAGTATTTT. The encoded protein is CASSLRAGSADTQYF.

In regard to this clone: Within the sample, other DNA sequences also encode this same CDR3. This sequence joins TRBV9 and TRBJ2-3, with a possible D match to TRBD2 (5 bases). CDR1 and CDR2 (germline): SGDLS, YYNGEE. The ends were cut back, 3 bases at V and 5 bases at J, with 7 bases in the middle. The CDR3 length is 12 residues. The CDR3 is CASSAREDTQYF. The CDR3 region has the DNA TGTGCCAGCAGCGCACGGGAAGATACGCAGTATTTT.

The chain combines TRBV27 with TRBJ1-1; D gene ambiguous. The germline CDR1 and CDR2 sequences are MNHEY and SMNVEV (reference sequence). Deletions cut 4 bases from V and 4 bases from J, with 10 bases between. The CDR3 runs to 13 residues. Written as DNA, the CDR3 is TGTGCCAGCAGTTGGCTCCCGGGCACTGAAGCTTTCTTT. It translates to CASSWLPGTEAFF.